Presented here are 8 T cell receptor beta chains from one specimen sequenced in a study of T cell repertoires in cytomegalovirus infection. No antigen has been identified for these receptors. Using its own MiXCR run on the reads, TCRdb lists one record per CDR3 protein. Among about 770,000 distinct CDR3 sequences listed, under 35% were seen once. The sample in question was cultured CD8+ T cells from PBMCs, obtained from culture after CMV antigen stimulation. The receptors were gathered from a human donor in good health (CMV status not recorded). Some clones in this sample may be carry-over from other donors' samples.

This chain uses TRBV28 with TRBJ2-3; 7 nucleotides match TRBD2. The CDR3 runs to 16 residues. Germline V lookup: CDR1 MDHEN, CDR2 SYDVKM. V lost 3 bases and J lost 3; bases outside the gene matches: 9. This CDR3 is CASSLLVLADTDTQYF. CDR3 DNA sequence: TGTGCCAGCAGTTTGCTGGTCCTAGCGGATACAGATACGCAGTATTTT.

The CDR3 DNA is TGTGCCAGCAGTGAAGCTGGGCGGGACCTGAATGAGGGAACCGGGGAGCTGTTTTTT. Its protein product is CASSEAGRDLNEGTGELFF. J is TRBJ2-2 and V is TRBV2; perhaps TRBD2 as D (6 bases). Germline values: CDR1 SNHLY, CDR2 FYNNEI. The CDR3 loop spans 19 amino acids. Trimming stripped 0 bases from V and 5 bases from J, with 22 bases between.

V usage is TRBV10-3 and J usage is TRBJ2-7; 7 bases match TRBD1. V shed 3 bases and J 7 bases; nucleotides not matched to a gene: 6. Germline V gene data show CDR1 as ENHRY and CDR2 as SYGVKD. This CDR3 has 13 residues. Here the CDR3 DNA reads TGTGCCATCAGTGAAGGTGACAGGGTTGAGCAGTACTTC. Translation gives CAISEGDRVEQYF.

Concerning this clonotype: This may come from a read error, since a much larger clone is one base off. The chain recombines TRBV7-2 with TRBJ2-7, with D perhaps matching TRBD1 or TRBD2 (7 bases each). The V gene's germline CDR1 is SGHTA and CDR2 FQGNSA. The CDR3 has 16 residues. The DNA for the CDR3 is TGTGCCAGCAGTTTCCCAGGGGGGGGAGGCCCCTACGAGCGGTACTTC. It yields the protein CASSFPGGGGPYERYF.

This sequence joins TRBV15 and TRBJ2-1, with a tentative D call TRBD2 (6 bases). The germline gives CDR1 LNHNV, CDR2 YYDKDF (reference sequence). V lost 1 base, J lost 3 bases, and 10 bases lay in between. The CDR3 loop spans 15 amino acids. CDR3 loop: CATSRGGVYYNEQFF. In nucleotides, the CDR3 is TGTGCCACCAGCAGAGGGGGGGTGTACTACAATGAGCAGTTCTTC.

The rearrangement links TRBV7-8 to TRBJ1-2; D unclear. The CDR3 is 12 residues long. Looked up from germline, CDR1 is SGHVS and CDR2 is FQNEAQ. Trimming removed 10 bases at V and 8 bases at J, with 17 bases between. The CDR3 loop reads CAILVLPGGYTF. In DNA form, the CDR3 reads TGTGCCATCCTAGTGCTACCTGGGGGCTACACCTTC.

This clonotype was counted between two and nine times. CDR3 DNA: TGTGCCAGCAGTACCACAGGGGGCGCAGGGGATACGCAGTATTTT. It yields the protein CASSTTGGAGDTQYF. V usage is TRBV6-6 and J usage is TRBJ2-3; 9 bases fit TRBD1. The CDR3 runs to 15 residues. With 5 bases clipped from V and 6 bases from J, the junction kept 9 bases outside the gene matches. Germline CDR1 and CDR2: MNHNY and SVGAGI (reference sequence).

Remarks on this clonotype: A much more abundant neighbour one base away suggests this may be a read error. CDR3 region: CASSVVGGAYTDTQYF. The DNA of the CDR3 is TGTGCCAGCAGCGTAGTCGGCGGGGCATACACAGATACGCAGTATTTT. V usage is TRBV7-2 and J usage is TRBJ2-3; possible D gene TRBD2, 6 bases. CDR1 is SGHTA, CDR2 FQGNSA, per germline. V was shortened by 5 bases and J by 2 bases, with 17 bases between the two germline ends. The CDR3 extends over 16 amino acids.